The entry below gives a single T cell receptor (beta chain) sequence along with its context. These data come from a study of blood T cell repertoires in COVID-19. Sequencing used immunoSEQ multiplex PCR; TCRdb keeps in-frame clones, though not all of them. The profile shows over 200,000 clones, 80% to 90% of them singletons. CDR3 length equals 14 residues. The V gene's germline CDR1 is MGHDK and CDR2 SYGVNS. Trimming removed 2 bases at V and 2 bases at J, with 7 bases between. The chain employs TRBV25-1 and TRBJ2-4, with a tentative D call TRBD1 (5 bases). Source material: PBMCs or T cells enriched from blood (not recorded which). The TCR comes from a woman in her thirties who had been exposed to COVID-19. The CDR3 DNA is TGTGCCAGCAGTGAAAAGGGGACCAAAAACATTCAGTACTTC. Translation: CASSEKGTKNIQYF.